The 9 T cell receptor beta chains listed next were all sequenced from one sample in a study of blood T cells in healthy people across ages. Together with a sample-barcoded 5' primer, a J-beta primer mix was included in a second PCR lasting roughly 6 to 12 cycles. TCRdb passed the 5' RACE reads through MiXCR, listing each CDR3 protein once. The sample contains about 2 million distinct CDR3 sequences, roughly 52% of which appear only once. The sequencing sample was made of blood. All receptors come from a woman between 40 and 50 years old in good health.

The chain employs TRBV4-1 and TRBJ2-7; 9 bases are shared with TRBD2. V lost 4 bases, J lost 4 bases, and 8 bases stayed unmatched. Germline V gives CDR1 MGHRA, CDR2 YSYEKL. The CDR3 totals 15 residues. CDR3 sequence: CASSPPTAGGYEQYF. In DNA form, the CDR3 reads TGCGCCAGCAGCCCGCCTACAGCGGGGGGTTACGAGCAGTACTTC.

This chain joins TRBV11-1 and TRBJ2-3; possible D gene TRBD2, 6 bases. This CDR3 is built from 16 residues. V lost 1 base and J lost 6, with 17 bases in between. Germline lookup yields CDR1 SGHAT and CDR2 FQDESV (reference sequence). The CDR3 DNA reads TGTGCCAGCAGCTTAGAGGTTAGCGGTCACAGGGATACGCAGTATTTT. Protein product: CASSLEVSGHRDTQYF.

The chain recombines TRBV6-6 with TRBJ1-2; D perhaps matches TRBD1 (6 bases). V shed 4 bases and J shed 7 bases, with 16 bases lying between them. Per the germline V gene, CDR1 is MNHNY and CDR2 is SVGAGI (reference sequence). CDR3 length: 14 residues. CDR3 protein: CASSSPGGGPGYTF. CDR3 in DNA: TGTGCCAGCAGTTCCCCGGGGGGGGGGCCTGGCTACACCTTC.

The chain employs TRBV28 and TRBJ1-5, with 7 bases that match TRBD1. The CDR3 totals 16 residues. Germline loops: CDR1 MDHEN, CDR2 SYDVKM. The V gene end was trimmed by 4 bases and the J gene end by 2 bases; junction bases not matched to a gene: 8. CDR3 in amino acids: CASSSGDRVGNQPQHF. The CDR3 bases are TGTGCCAGCAGTTCCGGAGACAGGGTCGGCAATCAGCCCCAGCATTTT. The whole variable domain, remainder taken from reference TRBV28 and TRBJ1-5, is DVKVTQSSRYLVKRTGEKVFLECVQDMDHENMFWYRQDPGLGLRLIYFSYDVKMKEKGDIPEGYSVSREKKERFSLILESASTNQTSMYLCASSSGDRVGNQPQHFGDGTRLSIL.

This chain uses TRBV18 with TRBJ2-1; D is uncertain. The CDR3 contains 16 residues. Trimming removed 1 base from V and 0 bases from J, with 10 bases in between. CDR1 is KGHSH and CDR2 is LQKENI in the germline V gene. For the CDR3, the DNA is TGTGCCAGCTCACCACTTCATGGGGACTCCTACAATGAGCAGTTCTTC. Translated, it gives CASSPLHGDSYNEQFF.

The CDR3 sequence is CASSYSRFRETQYF. In DNA, the CDR3 is TGTGCCAGCAGTTATTCTAGATTCCGAGAGACCCAGTACTTC. This rearrangement joins TRBV6-5 to TRBJ2-5; D remains ambiguous. Per germline, CDR1 MNHEY and CDR2 SVGAGI. This CDR3 spans 14 amino acids. Trimming left V 3 bases short and J 4 bases short, with 12 bases between.

The V gene is TRBV7-2, the J gene TRBJ1-2; weak D call: TRBD1 (5 bases). CDR3 length equals 13 residues. Germline CDR1 is SGHTA and CDR2 is FQGNSA. The V end was cut by 1 base, the J end by 8 bases, with 11 bases between. The CDR3 loop reads CASSLGDQGGYTF. DNA for the CDR3: TGTGCCAGCAGCTTAGGGGATCAGGGCGGCTACACCTTC.

The table lists this clonotype with many counts. A much larger clonotype is one base distant, so this may be a read error. The V call is TRBV9, the J call TRBJ2-1; D gene unclear. The CDR3 covers 11 residues. Per germline, CDR1 SGDLS and CDR2 YYNGEE. The germline V and J ends were trimmed by 0 bases and 9 bases, with 4 bases remaining between them. This CDR3 is CASSVGGEQFF. CDR3 nucleotide sequence: TGTGCCAGCAGCGTAGGGGGTGAGCAGTTCTTC.

The chain has TRBV5-1 and TRBJ2-5, with a tentative D call TRBD2 (6 bases). Trimming shortened V by 7 bases and J by 11 bases, and 24 bases separated the two germline ends. From germline, CDR1 is SGHRS and CDR2 YFSETQ. The length of the CDR3 is 14 residues. CDR3 nucleotide sequence: TGCGCCAGCGGCTCCCGATTGGGACTCGATGAGCAGTACTTC. It specifies CASGSRLGLDEQYF.